The T cell receptor (beta chain) under discussion was sequenced for a study of blood T cell repertoires in COVID-19. Turning to the study itself: Italy, Spain and the United States were the sources of the convalescent and acute COVID-19 samples.

Some clones are missing from TCRdb's copy, which holds only in-frame ones; the method was immunoSEQ multiplex PCR. The sample lists about 60,000 clones; less than 85% were seen once. V was clipped by 3 bases and J by 3 bases, with 2 bases between them. CDR1 is KGHSH, CDR2 LQKENI, per germline. This CDR3 contains 11 residues. The material sequenced was peripheral blood. V and J are TRBV18 and TRBJ1-1, with no clear D. This TCR derives from a man in his sixties with acute or convalescent COVID-19. The CDR3 region is CASSPDTEAFF. CDR3 bases: TGTGCCAGCTCACCCGACACTGAAGCTTTCTTT.